This TCR beta chain was identified during a study of blood T cell repertoires in COVID-19 (dated by TCRdb to 2018 to 2021). Some background on the complete study: Collaborator samples came from the United States, Italy and Spain and covered acute and convalescent phases of COVID-19. The prospective study material was composed of cDNA or gDNA derived from T cells, B-cell-depleted T cells, or PBMCs. The dataset comprised deeply sampled blood TCRbeta repertoires from subjects exposed to, actively infected with, or recovered from COVID-19. The repertoires were released in a freely available public database meant as a resource for research on the immune response to SARS-CoV-2. The samples were drawn from the first 160 participants of the ongoing ImmuneRACE study and from under 1,500 subjects provided by 6 global collaborators. The sample metadata nearly always contained a de-identified subject ID, COVID-19 status, age in years and sex. Where available, HLA class I and class II types were obtained from metadata supplied by the sample provider rather than from assay-based typing. The paper as a whole reports these results and caveats: The amount of clinical and demographic metadata varied by source and participant and was provided uncurated.

The immunoSEQ Assay, a bias-controlled multiplex PCR, was used to amplify TCRbeta CDR3 regions from genomic DNA. The paper's data handling went like this. The number of nucleated cells in each sample was estimated by amplification of reference gene primers within the assay. To quantify the absolute abundance of each unique TCRbeta CDR3 rearrangement, sequence reads were collapsed and filtered. Productive Simpson clonality was computed per sample as the square root of Simpson's diversity index over productive rearrangements. TCRdb provides this immuneACCESS table in a form limited to in-frame rearrangements. Some clones are lacking; in checked studies, under half of them reflect an unresolved V gene, and why the rest are absent is not known. The D gene and trimming were derived from the DNA, and the V and J assignments and clone size from that table. Across this sample there are approximately 300,000 clones, with around 90% seen only once. The ten most abundant clones make up about 2% of the sample.

About this clone: It lacks a known antigen. Base qualities were left out, and no much larger clone turns up one base away.

V sheds 3 bases and J sheds 5 bases, leaving 10 bases between their ends. The CDR3, from cysteine to phenylalanine, totals 13 residues. Only the CDR3 part of the read is kept: 39 bases, read in frame from the first base. Each collaborating institution followed its own protocols to collect whole blood in K2EDTA tubes. For TCRbeta analysis, collaborator samples were shipped as frozen whole blood, as isolated PBMCs, or as DNA extracted from either sample type. The sample was peripheral blood. The sequence was obtained from a man aged 18 to 29 with active or convalescent COVID-19. The V gene is TRBV12-3 or TRBV12-4 and the J gene is TRBJ1-1; no confident D gene assignment can be made. The CDR3 protein is CASSFHSLTEAFF. The DNA sequence is as follows: TGTGCCAGCAGTTTTCACAGTCTTACTGAAGCTTTCTTT.